A selection of T cell receptor beta chains follows, all from one sample in a study of T cells in Graves' hyperthyroidism and ophthalmopathy. TCRdb processed the multiplex PCR reads anew with MiXCR; each CDR3 protein has one entry. The sample contains hundreds of thousands of distinct CDR3 sequences, 38% of which appear only once. Material: blood. These receptors originate from a man aged 18 to 29 with Graves' hyperthyroidism. CDR3s include the opening cysteine and the closing phenylalanine or tryptophan. Fields, in order: V gene, D gene, clone size, J gene, CDR3 DNA, CDR3 protein. A D gene is named only where the DNA matches it firmly. Rows may omit the clone size; those that give it use once, few, many or a size class.

TRBV6-5,NA,NA,TRBJ1-2,TGTGCCAGCAGTTCCCCTGACACCCCTCTCTATGGCTACACCTTC,CASSSPDTPLYGYTF
TRBV5-6,NA,NA,TRBJ1-1,TGTGCCAGCATGGTAAGACAGATAAACACTGAAGCTTTCTTT,CASMVRQINTEAFF
TRBV10-2,NA,many,TRBJ2-7,TGCGCCAGCAGTGAAGTCGACCCCTACGAGCAGTACTTC,CASSEVDPYEQYF
TRBV14,NA,once,TRBJ1-5,TGTGCCAGCAGCAGGGGGACGGAGACCCAGCATTTT,CASSRGTETQHF
TRBV2,NA,NA,TRBJ2-7,TGTGCCAGCAGTTTCGAGGTGACTGGCCCCTACGAGCAGTACTTC,CASSFEVTGPYEQYF
TRBV15,NA,many,TRBJ1-3,TGTGCCACCAGCAGAGAAGTGAAGCCTGGAAACACCATATATTTT,CATSREVKPGNTIYF
TRBV29-1,NA,few,TRBJ1-2,TGCAGCGTTGGGTCCGGAGGAAACACCTTC,CSVGSGGNTF
TRBV4-1,TRBD1,NA,TRBJ2-7,TGCGCCAGCAGGCAGACAGGGAACATCTACGAGCAGTACTTC,CASRQTGNIYEQYF
TRBV2,NA,NA,TRBJ2-5,TGTGCCAGCAGTTTATCCGAGGACAGCGGGAAGACCCAGTACTTC,CASSLSEDSGKTQYF
TRBV12-3/TRBV12-4,TRBD1,many,TRBJ1-6,TGTGCCAGCGGGGGGACAGCCTCAAATTCACCCCTCCACTTT,CASGGTASNSPLHF
TRBV4-1,NA,NA,TRBJ1-2,TGCGCCAGCAGCGGAACGTTTAAATGGCAGGGCGACTATGGCTACACCTTC,CASSGTFKWQGDYGYTF
TRBV4-1,NA,NA,TRBJ2-5,TGCGCCAGCAGCCAAGAAGGGTGGGTCCCCCAAGAGACCCAGTACTTC,CASSQEGWVPQETQYF
TRBV9,NA,NA,TRBJ1-1,TGTGCCAGCAGCGTGGCCGGGACCCCCACTGAAGCTTTCTTT,CASSVAGTPTEAFF
TRBV14,NA,NA,TRBJ2-7,TGTGCCAGCAGCCAACTAACAGGGTTCGAGCAGTACTTC,CASSQLTGFEQYF
TRBV25-1,NA,NA,TRBJ1-1,TGTGCCAGCAGTGAACTAGATGACAGCCCGGCAGTCATTGAAGCTTTCTTT,CASSELDDSPAVIEAFF
TRBV4-3,NA,few,TRBJ1-1,TGCGCCAGCAGCCCCAGGGGAAGGGTTGAAGCTTTCTTT,CASSPRGRVEAFF
TRBV2,NA,NA,TRBJ2-5,TGTGCCAGCCGTCCCCTGAGCCATGGGGAGACCCAGTACTTC,CASRPLSHGETQYF
TRBV7-2,NA,NA,TRBJ2-7,TGTGCCAGCAGCTTAGAAATGAGAACCTACGAGCAGTACTTC,CASSLEMRTYEQYF
TRBV2,NA,NA,TRBJ1-5,TGTACCAGCAGTGAGGGGGATCAGCCCCAGCATTTT,CTSSEGDQPQHF
TRBV2,TRBD1,many,TRBJ1-2,TGTGCCAGCGCGGGGGACAGACCAGCTAACTATGGCTACACCTTC,CASAGDRPANYGYTF
TRBV7-9,NA,few,TRBJ1-2,TGTGCCAGCAGCCCCGAGGGAGGATATGGCTACACCTTC,CASSPEGGYGYTF
TRBV7-2,NA,few,TRBJ1-2,TGTGCCAGCAGCCCCCCCCAGGGCAGAAGCTATGGCTACACCTTC,CASSPPQGRSYGYTF
TRBV29-1,NA,many,TRBJ1-2,TGCAGCGTTCCTTTGGGGATGGACGGGACTTATGGCTACACCTTC,CSVPLGMDGTYGYTF
TRBV9,NA,once,TRBJ2-7,TGTGCCAGCAGCCAGTCATCTCTAGGTACGGACGAAGTGGGGTACGAGCAGTACTTC,CASSQSSLGTDEVGYEQYF
TRBV19,TRBD2,NA,TRBJ2-5,TGTGCCAGTAGTATCCTAGCGGGGGCTGGGGAGACCCAGTACTTC,CASSILAGAGETQYF
TRBV20-1,NA,NA,TRBJ2-2,TGCAGTGCCGTCAAGGGAAACACCGGGGAGCTGTTTTTT,CSAVKGNTGELFF
TRBV12-3/TRBV12-4,TRBD1,few,TRBJ1-5,TGTGCCAGCAGTTGGGGACAGTCAGATCAGCCCCAGCATTTT,CASSWGQSDQPQHF
TRBV29-1,NA,many,TRBJ2-5,TGCAGCGTTGAAGATGGACTAAGGGGAGGAGAGACCCAGTACTTC,CSVEDGLRGGETQYF
TRBV7-6,TRBD1,many,TRBJ1-3,TGTGCCAGCAGCTTAGAAGAGACAGGGCTGACTGGAAACACCATATATTTT,CASSLEETGLTGNTIYF
TRBV19,TRBD2,once,TRBJ2-5,TGTGCCAGTAGTACCGCCGGGCTAGCGGGAGGAGGTACCCAGTACTTC,CASSTAGLAGGGTQYF
TRBV10-3,TRBD1,few,TRBJ1-2,TGTGCCAGCGGCTGGGACAGTTCCCGTTTCTATGGCTACACCTTC,CASGWDSSRFYGYTF
TRBV20-1,TRBD1,NA,TRBJ1-1,TGCAGTGCTAGAGTCCTAACCCGGGACAGAGAAGCTTTCTTT,CSARVLTRDREAFF
TRBV29-1,TRBD1,many,TRBJ1-1,TGCAGCGCTGTGGGACAGATTGATACTGAAGCTTTCTTT,CSAVGQIDTEAFF
TRBV10-2,NA,NA,TRBJ1-1,TGTGCCAGCAGCCAAGAGTCTCTGGGAACCGCTGAAGCTTTCTTT,CASSQESLGTAEAFF
TRBV29-1,NA,NA,TRBJ1-1,TGCAGCGCAGGCAGGGGAGATGGGACTGAAGCTTTCTTT,CSAGRGDGTEAFF
TRBV11-2,NA,many,TRBJ1-5,TGTGCCAGCAGCTCAAGGGGGGATAATCAGCCCCAGCATTTT,CASSSRGDNQPQHF
TRBV9,NA,many,TRBJ2-2,TGTGCCAGCGGCAGTGGGCAGGGCGACACCGGGGAGCTGTTTTTT,CASGSGQGDTGELFF
TRBV19,NA,NA,TRBJ1-5,TGTGCCAGTGGAACGGCTCTGGACCACTCAAATCAGCCCCAGCATTTT,CASGTALDHSNQPQHF
TRBV10-3,NA,many,TRBJ1-6,TGTGCCATCGGGGAACAGCTTAATTCACCCCTCCACTTT,CAIGEQLNSPLHF
TRBV14,TRBD2,NA,TRBJ2-5,TGTGCCAGCAGCCAAGGAGTCGCTCGACTAGCGGGGGACCTACAAGAGACCCAGTACTTC,CASSQGVARLAGDLQETQYF
TRBV29-1,NA,few,TRBJ2-7,TGCAGCGCCGCCCGGACAGCCAGCTCCTACGAGCAGTACTTC,CSAARTASSYEQYF